What follows are 30 T cell receptor beta chains derived from one specimen sequenced in a study of regulatory T cells in long-lasting Graves disease. The time point was: newly diagnosed GD, antithyroid drugs for less than 3 months. From RNA extracted from PBMCs, the TCR library was made. Sequencing libraries for TCR beta were prepared with iRepertoire HTBI primers and Arm-PCR of CDR3 regions. One entry per CDR3 protein results from TCRdb running MiXCR on the multiplex PCR reads. The repertoire has a few hundred thousand distinct CDR3 sequences, about 19% of them found once; the top ten carry more than 11%. The sample was peripheral blood mononuclear cells (PBMCs), taken at new diagnosis, from a patient treated with antithyroid drugs. Receptors were obtained from a female donor with Graves disease.

There are many counts of this clonotype. The chain carries TRBV27 and TRBJ1-1; the D is unclear. Per germline, CDR1 MNHEY and CDR2 SMNVEV (reference sequence). CDR3 size: 12 residues. Trimming removed 6 bases from V and 7 bases from J, with 12 bases in between. CDR3 sequence reads: CASSIPGREAFF. Written as DNA, the CDR3 is TGTGCCAGCAGCATCCCGGGTCGTGAAGCTTTCTTT.

The table lists this clonotype with many counts. The chain carries TRBV6-2 or TRBV6-3 and TRBJ2-7, with 7 nucleotides matching TRBD1. The V gene's germline CDR1 is MNHEY and CDR2 SVGEGT. This CDR3 region has 14 residues. Trimming removed 4 bases from V and 2 bases from J; junction bases left unmatched: 5. The CDR3 reads CASSSPTGTYEQYF. DNA for the CDR3: TGTGCCAGCAGTTCTCCGACAGGGACCTACGAGCAGTACTTC.

In regard to this clonotype: A far larger clone is one base from this, pointing to a likely read error. V usage is TRBV7-3 and J usage is TRBJ2-7, with TRBD2 matching 7 bases. Germline trimming cut 5 bases from V and 2 bases from J; bases unmatched to any gene: 6. The germline CDR1 and CDR2 sequences are SGHTA and FQGTGA. The CDR3 is 14 amino acids. The CDR3 DNA sequence: TGTGCCAGCAGCCGGGACTACTACACCTACGAGCAGTACTTC. Protein product: CASSRDYYTYEQYF.

This clonotype occurred many times. The chain recombines TRBV28 with TRBJ2-7, with TRBD1 matching over 7 bases. This CDR3 region has 15 residues. Germline V CDR1 and CDR2: MDHEN, SYDVKM. Trimming at V came to 2 bases and at J to 3 bases, leaving 7 bases not matched to a gene. The CDR3 bases are TGTGCCAGCAGTTTAAGGATTGCAGGGGGCTACGAGCAGTACTTC. It is translated as CASSLRIAGGYEQYF.

This clonotype appeared many times. The chain carries TRBV20-1 and TRBJ2-7; D is perhaps TRBD1 or TRBD2 (5 bases each). V lost 7 bases, J lost 2 bases, and 15 bases lay in between. This CDR3 has 13 amino acids. From germline, CDR1 is DFQATT and CDR2 SNEGSKA (reference sequence). The CDR3 reads CSVRDRGTYEQYF. The CDR3 coding sequence is TGCAGTGTTCGCGACAGAGGGACCTACGAGCAGTACTTC.

In its sample, this clonotype was seen many times. The chain couples TRBV5-1 to TRBJ2-2, with TRBD2 identical over 7 bases. CDR3 length equals 14 residues. CDR1 SGHRS and CDR2 YFSETQ come from the germline V gene. The V gene end was trimmed by 4 bases and the J gene end by 6 bases; junction bases not matched to a gene: 6. The CDR3 region is CASSAAGRAGELFF. CDR3 coding DNA: TGCGCCAGCAGCGCAGCGGGAAGAGCCGGGGAGCTGTTTTTT.

The gene calls are TRBV12-3 or TRBV12-4 and TRBJ2-2; TRBD2 matches at 13 bases. V shed 8 bases and J 1 base; nucleotides not matched to a gene: 10. The CDR3 runs 18 residues. The CDR3 nucleotides read TGTGCCAGCTTGTTAGGACTAGCGGGGGCTTTGAACACCGGGGAGCTGTTTTTT. Protein sequence: CASLLGLAGALNTGELFF.

This clonotype was counted at least ten times. The chain has TRBV10-3 and TRBJ2-1; TRBD2 agrees at 8 bases. This CDR3 contains 14 residues. V dropped 0 bases and J dropped 13; count of bases not matched to a gene: 8. Looked up from germline, CDR1 is ENHRY and CDR2 is SYGVKD. CDR3 sequence: CAISESAGGPGQFF. The CDR3 region has the DNA TGTGCCATCAGTGAGTCGGCGGGGGGCCCTGGACAGTTCTTC.

Comment on this clonotype: With a far larger clone one base away, a read error is the likely cause. The chain uses TRBV11-3 and TRBJ2-4; D unclear. The CDR3 has 12 amino acids. Germline lookup yields CDR1 SGHNT and CDR2 YENEEA. CDR3 nucleotides: TGTGCCAGCAGCTTAGTTCCCGATGAGCAGCTCTTC. It translates to CASSLVPDEQLF.

The table lists this clonotype with a count of one. It is likely a read error: a sequence one base away is far more abundant. The J gene is TRBJ2-7, the V gene TRBV5-1, with a possible D match to TRBD2 (5 bases). V was clipped by 0 bases and J by 7 bases, with 14 bases between them. Per the germline V gene, CDR1 is SGHRS and CDR2 is YFSETQ. The CDR3 has 14 amino acids. This CDR3 is CASSLALADNEQYF. CDR3 nucleotide sequence: TGCGCCAGCAGCTTGGCGCTAGCAGACAATGAGCAGTACTTC.

This clonotype was recorded a few times. A much larger clone lies a single base off, so this may be a read error. The V and J genes are TRBV5-1 and TRBJ1-6, with D unclear. Germline V gene data show CDR1 as SGHRS and CDR2 as YFSETQ. This CDR3 region has 14 residues. The CDR3 here is CASSFEGSNSSLHF. CDR3 nucleotides: TGCGCCAGCAGCTTTGAAGGGAGCAATTCATCCCTCCACTTT.

As to this clonotype: This may be a read error, as it is one base from a much larger clone. Here the CDR3 omits its conserved ending phenylalanine or tryptophan, so a read error is the likely source. CDR3 nucleotides: TGCAGTGCTAGAGATCGAAGGGCGAACTATGGCTACACCCTC. Amino acid sequence: CSARDRRANYGYTL. This chain links TRBV20-1 with TRBJ1-2; D uncertain. The CDR3 runs 14 residues. The ends were cut back, 0 bases at V and 2 bases at J, with 10 bases in the middle. Germline V gene lookup returns CDR1 DFQATT and CDR2 SNEGSKA (reference sequence).

This sequence joins TRBV7-8 and TRBJ2-2, with 8 nucleotides matching TRBD1. V was clipped by 2 bases and J by 4 bases; unmatched bases: 6. CDR1 SGHVS and CDR2 FQNEAQ come from the germline V gene. CDR3 length: 16 residues. The CDR3 DNA reads TGTGCCAGCAGCTTAAGGGGACAGGCTGCCACCGGGGAGCTGTTTTTT. Its translation: CASSLRGQAATGELFF.

This clonotype was seen a few times. The chain joins TRBV20-1 to TRBJ2-3; 7 nucleotides align to TRBD2. The junction had 7 bases not matched to a gene; V was cut back by 7 bases and J by 0 bases. Germline lookup yields CDR1 DFQATT and CDR2 SNEGSKA (reference sequence). The CDR3 runs 14 residues. CDR3: CSVPSSGSTDTQYF. CDR3 nucleotide sequence: TGCAGTGTCCCATCTAGCGGAAGCACAGATACGCAGTATTTT.

Many counts were recorded for this clonotype. V gene TRBV7-8 combines with J gene TRBJ1-4; 8 bases match TRBD1. With V trimmed by 5 bases and J by 5 bases, 10 bases remained unmatched. CDR3 size: 16 residues. Germline V CDR1 and CDR2: SGHVS, FQNEAQ. The CDR3 nucleotides read TGTGCCAGCAGCCCCCCTGGAGACAGGGGAAATGAAAAACTGTTTTTT. Its translation: CASSPPGDRGNEKLFF. The variable domain in full, completed from reference TRBV7-8 and TRBJ1-4, reads GAGVSQSPRYKVAKRGQDVALRCDPISGHVSLFWYQQALGQGPEFLTYFQNEAQLDKSGLPSDRFFAERPEGSVSTLKIQRTQQEDSAVYLCASSPPGDRGNEKLFFGSGTQLSVL.

In regard to this clonotype: One junction end disagrees with the germline gene, perhaps due to a read error. The chain combines TRBV28 with TRBJ2-6; TRBD1 matches at 7 bases. CDR1 is MDHEN, CDR2 SYDVKM, per germline. This CDR3 comprises 16 residues. CDR3 residues: CASSPYRGSGANALTF. CDR3 nucleotides: TGTGCCAGCAGTCCCTACAGGGGTTCTGGGGCCAACGCCCTGACTTTC.

This clonotype occurred a few times. The rearrangement uses TRBV20-1 and TRBJ2-1; 8 nucleotides line up with TRBD2. Trimming cost V 6 bases and J 1 base; bases outside gene matches: 5. This CDR3 comprises 14 residues. Per germline, CDR1 DFQATT and CDR2 SNEGSKA (reference sequence). CDR3 coding DNA: TGCAGTGCCGGGGGGGGGAGGTCCTACAATGAGCAGTTCTTC. Translation: CSAGGGRSYNEQFF.

In the case of this clonotype: A much larger clone sits a single nucleotide away, making a read error possible. The chain carries TRBV6-1 and TRBJ1-2; D is perhaps TRBD1 (5 bases). Germline CDR1 reads MNHNS; CDR2 reads SASEGT. The CDR3 length is 15 residues. With 3 bases removed from V and 3 bases from J, the gap between germline ends came to 14 bases. CDR3 nucleotides: TGTGCCAGCAGTGAGTCGAACAAAGGGGACTATGGCTACACCTTC. This sequence encodes CASSESNKGDYGYTF.

Ten or more counts support this clonotype. V is TRBV20-1 and J is TRBJ2-7, with a weak D call TRBD2 (6 bases). V gave up 0 bases and J gave up 4 bases, with 22 bases separating them. There are 17 residues in the CDR3. CDR1 is DFQATT, CDR2 SNEGSKA, per germline (reference sequence). The CDR3 protein is CSARDPTGEGRIYEQYF. CDR3 coding DNA: TGCAGTGCTAGAGATCCGACGGGAGAAGGGCGGATTTACGAGCAGTACTTC.

This clonotype was counted at least ten times. The V call is TRBV7-2, the J call TRBJ1-1, with 7 positions matching TRBD1. Germline V CDR1 and CDR2: SGHTA, FQGNSA. With V trimmed by 0 bases and J by 4 bases, 8 bases remained unmatched. This CDR3 has 16 residues. The CDR3 spells CASSLAGTEVSTEAFF. As DNA, the CDR3 is TGTGCCAGCAGCTTAGCCGGGACAGAGGTAAGCACTGAAGCTTTCTTT.

The table lists this clonotype with many counts. This rearrangement joins TRBV6-2 or TRBV6-3 to TRBJ2-7, with D perhaps matching TRBD2 (7 bases). V was pared by 2 bases and J by 2 bases, with 13 bases between. Looked up from germline, CDR1 is MNHEY and CDR2 is SVGEGT. The CDR3 has 15 residues. The DNA for the CDR3 is TGTGCCAGCAGTTACCGGGGGGACAAGGCCTACGAGCAGTACTTC. It encodes CASSYRGDKAYEQYF.

V gene TRBV30 combines with J gene TRBJ2-3; 12 bases match TRBD2. This CDR3 has 16 amino acids. Germline V CDR1 and CDR2: GTSNPN, SVGIG (reference sequence). V lost 0 bases, J lost 0 bases, and 1 base stayed unmatched. The CDR3 sequence is CAWSVGTSGSTDTQYF. The CDR3 nucleotides are TGTGCCTGGAGTGTAGGGACTAGCGGGAGCACAGATACGCAGTATTTT.

This clonotype appeared many times. This chain joins TRBV28 and TRBJ2-3; no firm D call. The CDR3 contains 16 residues. Trimming cost V 6 bases and J 1 base, with 17 bases left between them. Germline assignment: CDR1 MDHEN and CDR2 SYDVKM. The CDR3 nucleotides are TGTGCCAGCAGCTTTACTCCATTTTACGGCACAGATACGCAGTATTTT. This sequence encodes CASSFTPFYGTDTQYF.

In its sample, this clonotype was seen many times. This chain joins TRBV7-2 and TRBJ1-1; a weak D match, TRBD1 (5 bases). The germline gives CDR1 SGHTA, CDR2 FQGNSA. With 1 base removed from V and 4 bases from J, the gap between germline ends came to 10 bases. This CDR3 comprises 14 residues. CDR3 sequence (DNA): TGTGCCAGCAGCTTAGAGGGGACGGGCACTGAAGCTTTCTTT. This encodes CASSLEGTGTEAFF.

This clonotype was detected many times. CDR3 DNA sequence: TGTGCCAGCTCACCCGGGGGGCCATCCTACAATGAGCAGTTCTTC. Translating gives CASSPGGPSYNEQFF. The V and J genes are TRBV18 and TRBJ2-1, with D possibly matching TRBD2 (7 bases). Between the trimmed V and J ends, which lost 3 bases and 1 base, there was a span of 10 bases. Germline loops: CDR1 KGHSH, CDR2 LQKENI. The CDR3 extends over 15 amino acids.

This clonotype was counted many times. V gene TRBV29-1 combines with J gene TRBJ1-2; D is unresolved. Looked up from germline, CDR1 is SQVTM and CDR2 is ANQGSEA. The CDR3 consists of 12 residues. Trimming left V 1 base short and J 8 bases short, with 11 bases between. The CDR3 spells CSVEGRQKGYTF. In nucleotides, the CDR3 is TGCAGCGTTGAAGGACGGCAAAAGGGCTACACCTTC.

This clonotype was detected many times. The genes are TRBV12-3 or TRBV12-4 and TRBJ1-1; a possible D gene is TRBD1 (6 bases). The CDR3 consists of 14 residues. V dropped 5 bases and J dropped 2 bases, with 12 bases sitting between them. The CDR3 nucleotides are TGTGCCAGCAGTGGTAGCAGGGGTAACACTGAAGCTTTCTTT. Protein product: CASSGSRGNTEAFF.

With regard to this clonotype: A read error is possible here, since a much larger clone lies one base away. The CDR3 region is CASSFTPGEINGQFF. CDR3 coding DNA: TGTGCCAGCAGCTTTACACCGGGAGAAATCAATGGGCAGTTCTTC. The chain uses TRBV11-2 and TRBJ2-1; weak D call: TRBD2 (6 bases). From germline, CDR1 is SGHAT and CDR2 FQNNGV. This CDR3 region has 15 residues. Complete variable domain (other parts from reference TRBV11-2 and TRBJ2-1): EAGVAQSPRYKIIEKRQSVAFWCNPISGHATLYWYQQILGQGPKLLIQFQNNGVVDDSQLPKDRFSAERLKGVDSTLKIQPAKLEDSAVYLCASSFTPGEINGQFFGPGTRLTVL.

This clonotype was counted ten times or more. This rearrangement joins TRBV10-1 to TRBJ2-2, with unresolved D. The CDR3 is made up of 16 amino acids. Germline V CDR1 and CDR2: WNHNN, SYGVQD (reference sequence). The ends were cut back, 1 base at V and 0 bases at J, with 9 bases in the middle. CDR3 in DNA: TGCGCCAGCAGTGAGTTTAGGATGACGAACACCGGGGAGCTGTTTTTT. Translating gives CASSEFRMTNTGELFF.

This clonotype was seen ten or more times. The chain links TRBV12-3 or TRBV12-4 to TRBJ1-5, with TRBD1 matching 7 bases. The V segment lost 6 bases and the J segment 8 bases; nucleotides outside the gene matches: 10. The CDR3 runs 14 residues. The CDR3 nucleotides are TGTGCCAGCAGCTCCGGGACAGATAAAGAGCCCCAGCATTTT. This gives the protein CASSSGTDKEPQHF.